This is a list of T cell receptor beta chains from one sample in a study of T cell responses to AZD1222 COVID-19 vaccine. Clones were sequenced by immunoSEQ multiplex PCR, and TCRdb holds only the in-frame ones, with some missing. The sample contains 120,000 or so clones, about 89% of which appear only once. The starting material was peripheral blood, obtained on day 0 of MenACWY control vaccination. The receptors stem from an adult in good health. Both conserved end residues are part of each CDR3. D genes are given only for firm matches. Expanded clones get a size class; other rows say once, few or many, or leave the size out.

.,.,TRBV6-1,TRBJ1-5,CASSGAAGGSNQPQHF,TGTGCCAGCAGTGGGGCAGCGGGAGGTAGCAATCAGCCCCAGCATTTT
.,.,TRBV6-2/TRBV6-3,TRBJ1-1,CASSYGSNTEAFF,TGTGCCAGCAGTTATGGTAGTAACACTGAAGCTTTCTTT
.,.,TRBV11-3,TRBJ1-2,CASSRGNGYTF,TGTGCCAGCAGCCGGGGAAACGGCTACACCTTC
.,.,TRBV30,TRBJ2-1,CAWSRDPALDPFF,TGTGCCTGGAGTAGGGACCCTGCGTTGGATCCGTTCTTC
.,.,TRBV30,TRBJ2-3,CAWSGGQSTDTQYF,TGTGCCTGGAGTGGAGGACAGAGCACAGATACGCAGTATTTT
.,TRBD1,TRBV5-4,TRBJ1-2,CASSLQGGYGYTF,TGTGCCAGCAGCCTACAGGGGGGATATGGCTACACCTTC
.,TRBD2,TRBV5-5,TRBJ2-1,CASSAGLAGGGHEQFF,TGTGCCAGCAGCGCGGGACTAGCGGGAGGTGGTCATGAGCAGTTCTTC
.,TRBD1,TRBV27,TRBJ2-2,CASSAGRWTGAGELFF,TGTGCCAGCAGTGCGGGCCGATGGACAGGGGCCGGGGAGCTGTTTTTT
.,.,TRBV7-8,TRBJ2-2,CASSLVPKNSHPELFF,TGTGCCAGCAGCTTAGTCCCAAAAAACTCTCACCCGGAGCTGTTTTTT
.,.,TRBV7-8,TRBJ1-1,CASSFRDTNTEAFF,TGTGCCAGCAGCTTCCGGGACACCAACACTGAAGCTTTCTTT
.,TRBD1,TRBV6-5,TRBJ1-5,CASSQGQLNQPQHF,TGTGCCAGCAGTCAGGGACAGCTTAATCAGCCCCAGCATTTT
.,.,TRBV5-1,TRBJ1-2,CASKTEPFYGYTF,TGCGCCAGCAAAACGGAACCTTTCTATGGCTACACCTTC
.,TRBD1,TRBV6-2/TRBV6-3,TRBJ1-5,CASSYLDREGQPQHF,TGTGCCAGCAGTTACCTCGACAGGGAGGGTCAGCCCCAGCATTTT
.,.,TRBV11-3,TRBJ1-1,CASSLGRGVGAFF,TGTGCCAGCAGCTTAGGTCGGGGAGTTGGAGCTTTCTTT
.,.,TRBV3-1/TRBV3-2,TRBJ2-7,CASSQVRSSYEQYF,TGTGCCAGCAGCCAAGTAAGAAGCTCCTACGAGCAGTACTTC
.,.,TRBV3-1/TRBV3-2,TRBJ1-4,CASSQDLGGLGGEGDEKLFF,TGTGCCAGCAGCCAAGATCTGGGAGGTTTAGGAGGGGAGGGCGATGAAAAACTGTTTTTT
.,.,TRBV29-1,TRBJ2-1,CSVAIGTAGNEQFF,TGCAGCGTTGCGATCGGGACAGCGGGTAATGAGCAGTTCTTC
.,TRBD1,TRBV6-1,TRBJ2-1,CASSGVDRSRGLYNEQFF,TGTGCCAGCAGTGGTGTGGACAGGAGTAGGGGGCTCTACAATGAGCAGTTCTTC
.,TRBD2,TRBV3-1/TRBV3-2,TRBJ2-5,CASSPRGDSGSRETQYF,TGTGCCAGCAGCCCTAGGGGGGATAGCGGGAGCCGGGAGACCCAGTACTTC
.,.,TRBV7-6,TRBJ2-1,CASSSPPGKVGNNEQFF,TGTGCCAGCAGCTCACCTCCAGGGAAAGTGGGCAACAATGAGCAGTTCTTC
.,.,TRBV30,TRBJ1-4,CAWTRSGGREKLFF,TGTGCCTGGACAAGATCCGGAGGGCGTGAAAAACTGTTTTTT
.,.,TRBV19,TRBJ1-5,CASSIVRGDQPQHF,TGTGCCAGTAGTATAGTACGAGGCGATCAGCCCCAGCATTTT
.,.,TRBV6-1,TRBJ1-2,CASSERGVNYGYTF,TGTGCCAGCAGTGAAAGAGGGGTTAACTATGGCTACACCTTC
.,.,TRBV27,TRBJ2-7,CASSPLLKVYEQYF,TGTGCCAGCAGCCCTCTACTGAAGGTCTACGAGCAGTACTTC
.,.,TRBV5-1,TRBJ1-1,CASSLGQVNTEAFF,TGCGCCAGCAGCTTGGGACAGGTTAACACTGAAGCTTTCTTT
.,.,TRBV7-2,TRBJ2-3,CASSLVGRGGTDTQYF,TGTGCCAGCAGCTTAGTAGGCAGGGGAGGAACAGATACGCAGTATTTT
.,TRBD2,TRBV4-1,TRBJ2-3,CASSHPLAGGGDTQYF,TGCGCCAGCAGCCATCCACTAGCGGGAGGAGGAGATACGCAGTATTTT
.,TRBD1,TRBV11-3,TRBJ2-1,CASSYTDRGGSSYNEQFF,TGTGCCAGCAGCTATACGGACAGGGGGGGAAGCTCCTACAATGAGCAGTTCTTC
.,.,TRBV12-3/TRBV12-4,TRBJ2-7,CASNPASSYEQYF,TGTGCCAGCAACCCAGCCAGCTCCTACGAGCAGTACTTC
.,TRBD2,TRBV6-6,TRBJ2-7,CASIERGGLEQYF,TGTGCCAGCATTGAGCGGGGTGGATTGGAGCAGTACTTC
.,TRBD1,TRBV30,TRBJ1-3,CAWDRQGPGNTIYF,TGTGCCTGGGATAGACAGGGCCCTGGAAACACCATATATTTT
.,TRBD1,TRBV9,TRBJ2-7,CASTPGQGSYEQYF,TGTGCCAGCACCCCGGGACAGGGTTCGTACGAGCAGTACTTC
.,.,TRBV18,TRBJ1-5,CASSILSHSNQPQHF,TGTGCCAGCTCAATATTAAGTCATAGCAATCAGCCCCAGCATTTT
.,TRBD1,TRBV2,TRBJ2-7,CASVGTGAEEQYF,TGTGCCAGTGTTGGGACAGGGGCTGAGGAGCAGTACTTC
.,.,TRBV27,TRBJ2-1,CASSFGGNPYNEQFF,TGTGCCAGTTCTTTTGGGGGCAACCCATACAATGAGCAGTTCTTC
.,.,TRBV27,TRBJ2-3,CASSLGTTGAQYF,TGTGCCAGCAGTTTAGGGACAACGGGGGCGCAGTATTTT
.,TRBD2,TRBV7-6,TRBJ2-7,CASSRPILAGGYEQYF,TGTGCCAGCAGCCGCCCAATCCTAGCGGGGGGCTACGAGCAGTACTTC
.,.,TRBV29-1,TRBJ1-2,CSANYGYTF,TGCAGCGCTAACTATGGCTACACCTTC
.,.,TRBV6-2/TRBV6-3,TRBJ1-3,CASSYSAAGLYF,TGTGCCAGCAGTTACTCAGCAGCGGGCCTATATTTT
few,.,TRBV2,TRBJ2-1,CASSERGRSYYNEQFF,TGTGCCAGCAGTGAAAGGGGCAGGAGCTACTACAATGAGCAGTTCTTC